Presented here are 14 T cell receptor beta chains from one specimen sequenced in a study of blood T cell repertoires in COVID-19. Measured with immunoSEQ multiplex PCR; TCRdb has only the in-frame clones, and not every one. In the table there are about 420,000 clones, approximately 90% of which are singletons. The sample was peripheral blood. The receptors were sampled from a man aged 18 to 30 with COVID-19, enrolled during active disease.

The V and J genes are TRBV5-5 and TRBJ2-1; TRBD2 matches 7 bases. Germline trimming cut 5 bases from V and 0 bases from J; bases unmatched to any gene: 14. Per the germline V gene, CDR1 is SGHKS and CDR2 is YYEKEE (reference sequence). This CDR3 spans 18 amino acids. For the CDR3, the DNA is TGTGCCAGCAGGAGTTCGGGGGGAGGGCCAAGCTCCTACAATGAGCAGTTCTTC. Amino acid sequence: CASRSSGGGPSSYNEQFF.

The rearrangement links TRBV19 to TRBJ2-7; no clear D. The CDR3 is made up of 13 amino acids. In germline, CDR1 is LNHDA, CDR2 SQIVND (reference sequence). V was clipped by 0 bases and J by 6 bases, with 9 bases between them. DNA of the CDR3: TGTGCCAGTAGTATAGATCAGGTAGGCGAGCAGTACTTC. Translation: CASSIDQVGEQYF.

The chain links TRBV5-4 to TRBJ2-3; 11 bases map to TRBD1. Per germline, CDR1 SGHNT and CDR2 YYREEE (reference sequence). J lost 6 bases, V lost 3 bases, and 3 bases had no gene match. The length of the CDR3 is 14 residues. In DNA form, the CDR3 reads TGTGCCAGCAGCTGGACAGGGGGCCCCGATACGCAGTATTTT. Translated: CASSWTGGPDTQYF.

This clone was picked up a small number of times. The V call is TRBV27, the J call TRBJ1-2; no definite D call. The germline gives CDR1 MNHEY, CDR2 SMNVEV (reference sequence). The CDR3 runs to 15 residues. V lost 5 bases and J lost 4, with 17 bases in between. The CDR3, as DNA: TGTGCCAGCAGTCAATCTCAGCGGACCTTCTATGGCTACACCTTC. This sequence encodes CASSQSQRTFYGYTF.

The chain links TRBV5-5 to TRBJ2-7; D remains ambiguous. V was shortened by 0 bases and J by 7 bases, with 11 bases between the two germline ends. From germline, CDR1 is SGHKS and CDR2 YYEKEE (reference sequence). This CDR3 region has 13 residues. CDR3 protein: CASSLGATLEQYF. As DNA, the CDR3 is TGTGCCAGCAGCTTGGGGGCAACCCTAGAGCAGTACTTC.

This chain links TRBV11-2 with TRBJ2-7; perhaps TRBD1 as D (5 bases). Trimming took off 5 bases at V and 7 bases at J, with 15 bases between the two ends. CDR1 is SGHAT, CDR2 FQNNGV, per germline. CDR3 length: 13 residues. In nucleotides, the CDR3 is TGTGCCAGCAGCGAACGCGACAGTTGGGAGCAGTACTTC. Translation: CASSERDSWEQYF.

Only one count was recorded for this clone. J is TRBJ2-7 and V is TRBV7-9; possibly TRBD1 for D (6 bases). The CDR3 length is 13 residues. Germline CDR1 is SEHNR and CDR2 is FQNEAQ (reference sequence). V lost 5 bases and J lost 4, with 12 bases in between. The CDR3 DNA sequence: TGTGCCAGCAGCATACTGACAGGTTACGAGCAGTACTTC. Its protein is CASSILTGYEQYF.

The chain recombines TRBV11-3 with TRBJ1-1; TRBD1 is a possible D gene (5 bases). The germline V gene has CDR1 SGHNT and CDR2 YENEEA. Trimming cost V 3 bases and J 4 bases, with 12 bases left between them. This CDR3 contains 14 residues. CDR3 coding DNA: TGTGCCAGCAGCTTGTCAGGGTGGGGCACTGAAGCTTTCTTT. Residues: CASSLSGWGTEAFF.

The gene calls are TRBV10-1 and TRBJ2-3; 7 bases match TRBD2. Germline CDR1 WNHNN, CDR2 SYGVQD (reference sequence). The CDR3 is 15 residues long. The junction had 7 bases not matched to a gene; V was cut back by 5 bases and J by 2 bases. The CDR3 is CASSIISGDTDTQYF. In DNA, the CDR3 is TGCGCCAGCAGTATAATCAGCGGGGACACAGATACGCAGTATTTT.

The V and J genes are TRBV5-4 and TRBJ2-3; D is perhaps TRBD1 (5 bases). The length of the CDR3 is 14 residues. CDR1 is SGHNT and CDR2 is YYREEE in the germline V gene (reference sequence). V lost 4 bases and J 6 bases, leaving 15 bases between the germline ends. The CDR3, as DNA: TGTGCCAGCAGCCGCCAAGGGGCGCGGGATACGCAGTATTTT. Residues: CASSRQGARDTQYF.

The chain couples TRBV5-1 to TRBJ2-7, with TRBD2 matching over 12 bases. The CDR3 contains 17 residues. Trimming cost V 4 bases and J 6 bases; bases outside gene matches: 14. CDR1 is SGHRS and CDR2 is YFSETQ in the germline V gene. This CDR3 reads CASSKGSSGRAGGEQYF. In DNA, the CDR3 is TGCGCCAGCAGCAAAGGCTCTAGCGGGAGGGCCGGGGGCGAGCAGTACTTC. Drawing the rest from reference TRBV5-1 and TRBJ2-7, the complete variable domain is KAGVTQTPRYLIKTRGQQVTLSCSPISGHRSVSWYQQTPGQGLQFLFEYFSETQRNKGNFPGRFSGRQFSNSRSEMNVSTLELGDSALYLCASSKGSSGRAGGEQYFGPGTRLTVT.

The CDR3 DNA sequence: TGTGCCAGCAGCCGTGACAGGGGCTGGAACACTGAAGCTTTCTTT. This gives the protein CASSRDRGWNTEAFF. The rearrangement uses TRBV13 and TRBJ1-1, with 8 bases aligning to TRBD1. Germline V lookup: CDR1 PRHDT, CDR2 FYEKMQ (reference sequence). This CDR3 is built from 15 residues. Trimming removed 5 bases from V and 1 base from J; junction bases left unmatched: 6. Filled out from reference TRBV13 and TRBJ1-1, the complete variable domain reads AAGVIQSPRHLIKEKRETATLKCYPIPRHDTVYWYQQGPGQDPQFLISFYEKMQSDKGSIPDRFSAQQFSDYHSELNMSSLELGDSALYFCASSRDRGWNTEAFFGQGTRLTVV.

This clone was seen only once. The chain has TRBV6-2 or TRBV6-3 and TRBJ2-1; TRBD2 matches 10 bases. The CDR3 has 14 amino acids. In germline, CDR1 is MNHEY, CDR2 SVGEGT. J lost 6 bases, V lost 4 bases, and 3 bases had no gene match. CDR3 nucleotide sequence: TGTGCCAGCAGTTCGGGACTAGCGCCCAATGAGCAGTTCTTC. This codes for CASSSGLAPNEQFF.

The chain joins TRBV6-1 to TRBJ2-7, with TRBD1 matching 9 bases. The CDR3 consists of 15 residues. Germline V CDR1 and CDR2: MNHNS, SASEGT. V shed 0 bases, J shed 4 bases, and the junction held 4 bases outside the gene matches. CDR3 nucleotide sequence: TGTGCCAGCAGTGAAGCCGGGACAGGGATTTACGAGCAGTACTTC. It specifies CASSEAGTGIYEQYF.